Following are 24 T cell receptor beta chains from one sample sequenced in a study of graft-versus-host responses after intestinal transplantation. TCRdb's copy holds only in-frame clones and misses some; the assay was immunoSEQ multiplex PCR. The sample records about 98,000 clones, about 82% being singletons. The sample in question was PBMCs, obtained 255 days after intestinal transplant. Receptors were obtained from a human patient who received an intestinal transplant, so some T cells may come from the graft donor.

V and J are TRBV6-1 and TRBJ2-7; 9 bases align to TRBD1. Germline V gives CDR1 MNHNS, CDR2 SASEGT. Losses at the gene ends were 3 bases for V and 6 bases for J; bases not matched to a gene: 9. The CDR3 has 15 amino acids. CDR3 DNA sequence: TGTGCCAGCAGTGATTTGCCGGGACAGGGATCCGAGCAGTACTTC. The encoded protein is CASSDLPGQGSEQYF.

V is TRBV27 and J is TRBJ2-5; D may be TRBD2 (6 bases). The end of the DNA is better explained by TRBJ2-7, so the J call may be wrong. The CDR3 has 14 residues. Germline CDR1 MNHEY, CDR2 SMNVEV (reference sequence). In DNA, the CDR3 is TGTGCCAGCAGTTTCGGGCGGGGCCCCTACGAGCAGTACTTC. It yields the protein CASSFGRGPYEQYF.

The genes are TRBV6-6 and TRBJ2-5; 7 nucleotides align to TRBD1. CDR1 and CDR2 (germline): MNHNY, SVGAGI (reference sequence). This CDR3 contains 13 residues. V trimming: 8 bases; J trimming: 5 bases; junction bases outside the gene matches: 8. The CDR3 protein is CASSYRGRETQYF. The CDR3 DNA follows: TGTGCCAGCTCCTACAGGGGCCGGGAGACCCAGTACTTC.

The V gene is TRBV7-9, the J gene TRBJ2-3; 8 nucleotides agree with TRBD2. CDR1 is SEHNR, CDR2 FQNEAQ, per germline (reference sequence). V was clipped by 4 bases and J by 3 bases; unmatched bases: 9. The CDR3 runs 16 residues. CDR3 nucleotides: TGTGCCAGCAGCTCTCCCGGGGAGCGGGGGACAGATACGCAGTATTTT. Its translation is CASSSPGERGTDTQYF.

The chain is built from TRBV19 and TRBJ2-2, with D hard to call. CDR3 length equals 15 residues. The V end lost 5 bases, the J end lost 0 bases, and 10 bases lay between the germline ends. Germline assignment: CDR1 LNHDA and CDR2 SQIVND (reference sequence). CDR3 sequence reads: CASSRTGSNTGELFF. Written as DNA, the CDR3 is TGTGCCAGTAGTCGAACGGGCTCGAACACCGGGGAGCTGTTTTTT.

CDR3 nucleotides: TGTGCCAGCAGTTTCCGCCTTGGTAGCGGGGGTTCCGGGACGGAGACCCAGTACTTC. It yields the protein CASSFRLGSGGSGTETQYF. The chain employs TRBV7-2 and TRBJ2-5, with TRBD2 identical over 9 bases. The CDR3 loop spans 19 amino acids. The V gene end was trimmed by 6 bases and the J gene end by 5 bases; junction bases not matched to a gene: 22. Germline values: CDR1 SGHTA, CDR2 FQGNSA.

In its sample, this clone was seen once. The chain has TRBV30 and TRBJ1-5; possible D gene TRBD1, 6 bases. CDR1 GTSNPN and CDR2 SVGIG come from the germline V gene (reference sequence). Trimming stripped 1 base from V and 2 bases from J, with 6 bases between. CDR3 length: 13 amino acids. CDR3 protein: CAWSAGGNQPQHF. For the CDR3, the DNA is TGTGCCTGGAGTGCAGGGGGCAATCAGCCCCAGCATTTT.

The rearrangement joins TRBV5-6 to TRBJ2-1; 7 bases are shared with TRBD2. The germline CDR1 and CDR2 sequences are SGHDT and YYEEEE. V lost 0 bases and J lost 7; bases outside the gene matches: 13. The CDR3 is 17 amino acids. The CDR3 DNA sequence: TGTGCCAGCAGCTTGGCCGTAGGTTTAGCGGGCTTTAATGAGCAGTTCTTC. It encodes CASSLAVGLAGFNEQFF.

CDR3 residues: CASRPQEAGEEQYV. The CDR3 region has the DNA TGTGCCAGCAGACCGCAAGAGGCCGGAGAGGAGCAGTACGTC. The chain recombines TRBV6-5 with TRBJ2-7, with D unclear. The CDR3 loop spans 14 amino acids. The V gene's germline CDR1 is MNHEY and CDR2 SVGAGI. V shed 6 bases and J shed 7 bases, with 19 bases lying between them.

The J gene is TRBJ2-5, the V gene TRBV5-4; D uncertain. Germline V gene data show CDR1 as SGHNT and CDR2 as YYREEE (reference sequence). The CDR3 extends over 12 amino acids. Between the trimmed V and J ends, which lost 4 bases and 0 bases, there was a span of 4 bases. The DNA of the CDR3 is TGTGCCAGCAGCGGGTACCAAGAGACCCAGTACTTC. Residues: CASSGYQETQYF.

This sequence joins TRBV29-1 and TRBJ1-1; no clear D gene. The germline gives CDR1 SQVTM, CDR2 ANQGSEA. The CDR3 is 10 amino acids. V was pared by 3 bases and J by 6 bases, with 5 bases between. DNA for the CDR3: TGCAGCGTTGAGGGCCCTGAAGCTTTCTTT. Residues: CSVEGPEAFF. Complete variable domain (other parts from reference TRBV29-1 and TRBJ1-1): SAVISQKPSRDICQRGTSLTIQCQVDSQVTMMFWYRQQPGQSLTLIATANQGSEATYESGFVIDKFPISRPNLTFSTLTVSNMSPEDSSIYLCSVEGPEAFFGQGTRLTVV.

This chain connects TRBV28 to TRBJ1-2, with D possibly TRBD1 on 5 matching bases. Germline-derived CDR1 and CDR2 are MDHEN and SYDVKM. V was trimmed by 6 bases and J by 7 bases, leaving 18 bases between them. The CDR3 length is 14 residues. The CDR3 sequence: CASSPPPVRGGYTF. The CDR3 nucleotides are TGTGCCAGCAGCCCGCCCCCCGTTAGGGGTGGCTACACCTTC.

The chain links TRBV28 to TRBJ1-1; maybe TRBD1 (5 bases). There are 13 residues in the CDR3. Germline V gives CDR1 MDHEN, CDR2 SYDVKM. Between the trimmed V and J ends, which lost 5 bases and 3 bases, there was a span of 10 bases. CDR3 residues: CASSPLGDTEAFF. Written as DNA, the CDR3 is TGTGCCAGCAGTCCGTTGGGGGACACTGAAGCTTTCTTT.

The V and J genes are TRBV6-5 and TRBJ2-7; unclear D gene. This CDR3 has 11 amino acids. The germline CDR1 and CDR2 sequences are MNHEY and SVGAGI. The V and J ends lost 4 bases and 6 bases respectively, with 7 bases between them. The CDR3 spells CASSFTSEQYF. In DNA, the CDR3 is TGTGCCAGCAGTTTCACGAGCGAGCAGTACTTC.

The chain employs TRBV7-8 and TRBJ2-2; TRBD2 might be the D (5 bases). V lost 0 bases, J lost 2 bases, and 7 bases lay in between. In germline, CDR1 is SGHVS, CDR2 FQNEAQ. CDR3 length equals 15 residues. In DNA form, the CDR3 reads TGTGCCAGCAGCTTAGCGCGGGCTAACACCGGGGAGCTGTTTTTT. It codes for CASSLARANTGELFF.

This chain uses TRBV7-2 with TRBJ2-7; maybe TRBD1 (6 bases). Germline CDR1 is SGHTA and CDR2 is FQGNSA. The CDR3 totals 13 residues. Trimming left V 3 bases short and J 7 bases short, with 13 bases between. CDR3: CASSFTGMGEQYV. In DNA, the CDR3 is TGTGCCAGCAGCTTCACAGGGATGGGGGAGCAGTACGTC.

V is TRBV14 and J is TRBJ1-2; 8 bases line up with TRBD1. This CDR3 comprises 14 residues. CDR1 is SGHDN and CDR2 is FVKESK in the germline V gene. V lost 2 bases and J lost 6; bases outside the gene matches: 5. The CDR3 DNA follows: TGTGCCAGCAGCCAAAAGGTGGACAGGGATGGCTACACCTTC. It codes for CASSQKVDRDGYTF.

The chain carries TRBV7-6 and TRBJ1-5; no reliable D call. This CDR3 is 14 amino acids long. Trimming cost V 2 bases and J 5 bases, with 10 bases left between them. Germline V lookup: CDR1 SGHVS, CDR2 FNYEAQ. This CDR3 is CASSLYGEDQPQHF. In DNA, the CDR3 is TGTGCCAGCAGCTTATACGGTGAAGATCAGCCCCAGCATTTT.

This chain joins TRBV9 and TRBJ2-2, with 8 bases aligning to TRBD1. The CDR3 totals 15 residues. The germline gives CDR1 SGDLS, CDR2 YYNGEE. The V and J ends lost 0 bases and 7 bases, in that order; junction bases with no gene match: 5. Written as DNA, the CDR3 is TGTGCCAGCAGCGTAGTCGGACAGGGCGGCGGGGAGCTGTTTTTT. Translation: CASSVVGQGGGELFF.

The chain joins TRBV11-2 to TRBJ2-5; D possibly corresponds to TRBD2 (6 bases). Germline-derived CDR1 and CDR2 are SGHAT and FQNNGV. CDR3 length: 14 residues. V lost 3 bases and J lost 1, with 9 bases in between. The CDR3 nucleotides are TGTGCCAGCAGCTTCCGGGACTCCCAAGAGACCCAGTACTTC. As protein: CASSFRDSQETQYF.

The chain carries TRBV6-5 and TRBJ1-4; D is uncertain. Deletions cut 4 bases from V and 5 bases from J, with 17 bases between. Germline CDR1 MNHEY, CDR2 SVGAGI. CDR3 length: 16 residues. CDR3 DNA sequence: TGTGCCAGCAGTTCTACAGACATGGTGAAAAATGAAAAACTGTTTTTT. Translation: CASSSTDMVKNEKLFF.

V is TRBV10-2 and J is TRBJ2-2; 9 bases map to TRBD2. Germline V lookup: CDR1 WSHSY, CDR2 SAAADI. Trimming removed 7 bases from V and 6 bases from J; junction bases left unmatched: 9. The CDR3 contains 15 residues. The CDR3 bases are TGCGCCAGCACCCCGCGGGGGGGATACCCCGGGGAGCTGTTTTTT. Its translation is CASTPRGGYPGELFF.

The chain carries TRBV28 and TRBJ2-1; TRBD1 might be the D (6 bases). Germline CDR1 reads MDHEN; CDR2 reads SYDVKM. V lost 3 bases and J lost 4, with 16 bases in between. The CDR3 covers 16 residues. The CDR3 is CASSFPTLTGYNEQFF. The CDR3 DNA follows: TGTGCCAGCAGTTTCCCCACCCTTACAGGGTACAATGAGCAGTTCTTC.

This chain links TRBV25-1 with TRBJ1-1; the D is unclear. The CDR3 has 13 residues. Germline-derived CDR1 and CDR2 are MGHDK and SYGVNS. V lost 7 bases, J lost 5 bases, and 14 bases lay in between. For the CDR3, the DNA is TGTGCCAGCACCTGGGGAGGACGGACTGAAGCTTTCTTT. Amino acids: CASTWGGRTEAFF.